This is a list of T cell receptor beta chains from one sample in a study of T-cell reconstitution after alpha-beta-depleted transplantation in children. TCRdb re-called the PCR reads with MiXCR, one entry per CDR3 protein. The table has more than 400,000 distinct CDR3 sequences, 43% seen once; the top ten hold 27%. This sample comprised PBMCs, obtained before TCRalphabeta/CD19-depleted stem cell transplant. These receptors all stem from a girl aged 2 to 9 with aplastic anemia, due to receive a stem cell transplant. CDR3s include the opening cysteine and the closing phenylalanine or tryptophan. Fields, in order: J gene, CDR3 length, D gene, clone size, V gene, CDR3 DNA, CDR3 protein. The D gene is left open where the match is weak. The size entry is marked missing in some rows and otherwise reads once, few, many or a size class.

TRBJ1-4 14 TRBD1 few TRBV20-1 TGCAGTGCTAGAGATGCAGGGGGGAGTGAAAAACTGTTTTTT CSARDAGGSEKLFF
TRBJ2-2 16 - few TRBV4-1 TGCGCCAGCAGCCTTCGGACCAAAAGCGCGGCCGGGGAGCTGTTTTTT CASSLRTKSAAGELFF
TRBJ1-5 14 - - TRBV20-1 TGCAGTGCTAGTCTGGGACCTATCAATCAGCCCCAGCATTTT CSASLGPINQPQHF
TRBJ2-7 15 TRBD2 - TRBV20-1 TGCAGTGCCGATAATCGAGCGGGAGGGCCCTACGAGCAGTACTTC CSADNRAGGPYEQYF
TRBJ2-2 17 TRBD2 few TRBV7-6 TGTGCCAGCAGCTCCACGGGACTAGCGGGAGTTACCGGGGAGCTGTTTTTT CASSSTGLAGVTGELFF
TRBJ2-3 12 - - TRBV20-1 TGCAGTGCCCCTGACCAGGCAGATACGCAGTATTTT CSAPDQADTQYF
TRBJ2-1 17 TRBD1 - TRBV6-5 TGTGCCAGCAGTTACCTCGCCGAAGGGACAGGACAAAATGAGCAGTTCTTC CASSYLAEGTGQNEQFF
TRBJ2-5 15 - - TRBV28 TGTGCCAGCAGTCGATCCGGGGCAGGCCAAGAGACCCAGTACTTC CASSRSGAGQETQYF
TRBJ2-2 15 TRBD2 - TRBV20-1 TGCAGTGCCGCTACTAGCGGGAGGGCCTTCGGGGAGCTGTTTTTT CSAATSGRAFGELFF
TRBJ2-2 18 TRBD1 many TRBV4-1 TGCGCCAGCAGCCCTCGTGGACAGGGACTTACTAACACCGGGGAGCTGTTTTTT CASSPRGQGLTNTGELFF
TRBJ2-3 15 - few TRBV27 TGTGCCAGCAGGATGGCGGGGCCGAGCACAGATACGCAGTATTTT CASRMAGPSTDTQYF
TRBJ2-4 15 TRBD1 - TRBV5-1 TGCGCCAGCAGCTGGGGGGACAGGGGAGAAAACATTCAGTACTTC CASSWGDRGENIQYF
TRBJ1-1 16 TRBD1 - TRBV27 TGTGCCAGCAGGCTAAGCGGACAGGCCGTTAACACTGAAGCTTTCTTT CASRLSGQAVNTEAFF